These 32 T cell receptor beta chains came from one sample sequenced in a study of CD8 T cells in Susac syndrome. Reverse transcription of 0.5 to 1 ug RNA was performed with random hexamers. TCRdb re-called the immunoSEQ multiplex PCR reads through MiXCR, storing one row per CDR3 protein. The repertoire has approximately 120,000 distinct CDR3 sequences, about 93% of them found once; the top ten carry about 0.23%. The sequencing input was CD8+ T cells from PBMCs. These receptors were taken from a human donor with multiple sclerosis.

The chain links TRBV9 to TRBJ1-2; 8 positions agree with TRBD1. From germline, CDR1 is SGDLS and CDR2 YYNGEE. V shed 3 bases and J 4 bases; nucleotides not matched to a gene: 8. CDR3 length: 15 amino acids. This chain's CDR3 is CASSALDRGAYGYTF. The CDR3 DNA is TGTGCCAGCAGCGCCTTAGACAGGGGCGCCTATGGCTACACCTTC. Full variable domain (remainder filled in from reference TRBV9 and TRBJ1-2): DSGVTQTPKHLITATGQRVTLRCSPRSGDLSVYWYQQSLDQGLQFLIQYYNGEERAKGNILERFSAQQFPDLHSELNLSSLELGDSALYFCASSALDRGAYGYTFGSGTRLTVV.

The V and J genes are TRBV9 and TRBJ2-1; TRBD1 matches 9 bases. Germline loops: CDR1 SGDLS, CDR2 YYNGEE. Trimming took 4 bases from V and 6 from J; bases not matched to a gene: 8. The CDR3 contains 15 residues. In DNA, the CDR3 is TGTGCCAGCAGCCCATGGACAGGGGTGGGCAATGAGCAGTTCTTC. This translates into CASSPWTGVGNEQFF.

The chain employs TRBV5-1 and TRBJ2-5, with D possibly being TRBD2 (6 bases). Germline V gives CDR1 SGHRS, CDR2 YFSETQ. The V gene lost 2 bases and the J gene lost 2 bases, with 16 bases spanning the gap. This CDR3 contains 16 residues. CDR3 sequence reads: CASSLRRRATQETQYF. CDR3 coding DNA: TGCGCCAGCAGCTTACGGCGGAGGGCGACACAAGAGACCCAGTACTTC.

V is TRBV28 and J is TRBJ2-7; D is perhaps TRBD1 (7 bases). Germline CDR1 reads MDHEN; CDR2 reads SYDVKM. The CDR3 is made up of 18 amino acids. Deletions cut 1 base from V and 1 base from J, with 20 bases between. The CDR3 DNA is TGTGCCAGCAGTTTATCTGGGGCGACAGGGAGGTTATCCTACGAGCAGTACTTC. It specifies CASSLSGATGRLSYEQYF.

This chain connects TRBV19 to TRBJ2-7; D not certain. V lost 3 bases and J 0 bases, leaving 12 bases between the germline ends. The V gene's germline CDR1 is LNHDA and CDR2 SQIVND (reference sequence). This CDR3 spans 15 amino acids. The CDR3 DNA is TGTGCCAGTAGTATTATTGGTGTCGGCTCCTACGAGCAGTACTTC. Translation: CASSIIGVGSYEQYF.

This clonotype has only one observation. This chain connects TRBV4-1 to TRBJ2-1, with D perhaps TRBD1 (6 bases). The CDR3 sequence is 16 residues long. Germline V gene data show CDR1 as MGHRA and CDR2 as YSYEKL. Trimming pared 2 bases from V and 2 bases from J, leaving 13 bases between. The CDR3 sequence: CASSQRGHSPYNEQFF. CDR3 DNA sequence: TGCGCCAGCAGCCAACGGGGACACTCCCCCTACAATGAGCAGTTCTTC.

The genes are TRBV6-5 and TRBJ2-7; D gene uncertain. This CDR3 contains 11 residues. The germline gives CDR1 MNHEY, CDR2 SVGAGI. The ends were cut back, 10 bases at V and 3 bases at J, with 10 bases in the middle. The CDR3 DNA sequence: TGTGCCACCCAGTTTAGCTACGAGCAGTACTTC. Its protein product is CATQFSYEQYF.

This clonotype occurred a few times. The genes are TRBV7-9 and TRBJ1-2; unclear D gene. Germline values: CDR1 SEHNR, CDR2 FQNEAQ (reference sequence). This CDR3 spans 14 amino acids. With 1 base removed from V and 2 bases from J, the gap between germline ends came to 8 bases. In DNA, the CDR3 is TGTGCCAGCAGCTTAGTTGTGGGGAACTATGGCTACACCTTC. Residues: CASSLVVGNYGYTF.

The chain has TRBV6-5 and TRBJ1-1; D is perhaps TRBD1 (6 bases). The CDR3 totals 14 residues. Trimming cost V 7 bases and J 1 base, with 13 bases left between them. Germline lookup yields CDR1 MNHEY and CDR2 SVGAGI. The CDR3 here is CASNQQGSNTEAFF. Written as DNA, the CDR3 is TGTGCCAGCAACCAACAGGGATCGAACACTGAAGCTTTCTTT.

The V and J genes are TRBV28 and TRBJ2-7; 16 bases are shared with TRBD2. From germline, CDR1 is MDHEN and CDR2 SYDVKM. V shed 5 bases and J 7 bases; nucleotides not matched to a gene: 8. This CDR3 spans 16 amino acids. In DNA form, the CDR3 reads TGTGCCAGCAGTCAGGGACTAGCGGGAGGGCCTTGGGAGCAGTACTTC. It encodes CASSQGLAGGPWEQYF.

V gene TRBV7-2 combines with J gene TRBJ1-6; D not resolved. V lost 1 base and J 6 bases, leaving 19 bases between the germline ends. There are 18 residues in the CDR3. Germline V CDR1 and CDR2: SGHTA, FQGNSA. DNA for the CDR3: TGTGCCAGCAGCTTAGTAAGAGCCTCCCTAAGTAGTAATTCACCCCTCCACTTT. Translated: CASSLVRASLSSNSPLHF.

This rearrangement joins TRBV12-3 or TRBV12-4 to TRBJ2-1; D remains ambiguous. This CDR3 comprises 12 residues. V dropped 3 bases and J dropped 6 bases, with 6 bases sitting between them. This chain's CDR3 is CASSFGVNEQFF. The CDR3 DNA reads TGTGCCAGCAGTTTTGGGGTCAATGAGCAGTTCTTC.

The rearrangement uses TRBV10-2 and TRBJ2-7; no definite D call. The CDR3 sequence is 11 residues long. CDR1 and CDR2 (germline): WSHSY, SAAADI. The V end lost 6 bases, the J end lost 6 bases, and 9 bases lay between the germline ends. This CDR3 reads CASRAGTEQYF. For the CDR3, the DNA is TGCGCCAGCAGGGCAGGCACCGAGCAGTACTTC.

The genes are TRBV20-1 and TRBJ2-7, with D hard to call. Germline CDR1 and CDR2: DFQATT and SNEGSKA (reference sequence). Trimming cost V 4 bases and J 2 bases, with 15 bases left between them. This CDR3 comprises 14 residues. CDR3 sequence: CSAIYSGFPYEQYF. The CDR3 DNA is TGCAGTGCTATATATTCCGGTTTTCCCTACGAGCAGTACTTC.

The rearrangement joins TRBV30 to TRBJ1-5; no definite D call. Trimming shortened V by 4 bases and J by 9 bases, and 16 bases separated the two germline ends. Germline CDR1 is GTSNPN and CDR2 is SVGIG (reference sequence). The CDR3 sequence is 13 residues long. CDR3: CAWNQDGQGPQHF. CDR3 DNA: TGTGCCTGGAATCAGGACGGGCAAGGGCCCCAGCATTTT.

The V gene is TRBV30, the J gene TRBJ2-7, with a tentative D call TRBD2 (5 bases). This CDR3 is built from 13 residues. Germline V gene sequence: CDR1 GTSNPN, CDR2 SVGIG (reference sequence). V was clipped by 2 bases and J by 7 bases, with 15 bases between them. The CDR3 DNA reads as TGTGCCTGGAGTACCGAGACTATCGGAGAGCAGTACTTC. It yields the protein CAWSTETIGEQYF.

The chain couples TRBV11-2 to TRBJ2-1, with TRBD2 matching 10 bases. This CDR3 is 16 amino acids long. CDR1 SGHAT and CDR2 FQNNGV come from the germline V gene. J was trimmed by 9 bases and V by 8 bases; bases with no gene match: 16. The CDR3 spells CASRSAISSGRGEQFF. The CDR3 DNA follows: TGTGCCAGCCGATCCGCCATTTCTAGCGGGAGAGGTGAGCAGTTCTTC.

This sequence joins TRBV6-5 and TRBJ2-7; D is perhaps TRBD2 (6 bases). Germline lookup yields CDR1 MNHEY and CDR2 SVGAGI. The CDR3 contains 14 residues. Trimming took 4 bases from V and 2 from J, leaving 12 bases between them. In DNA, the CDR3 is TGTGCCAGCAGTTCCCTCGGGGGAGCCTACGAGCAGTACTTC. Translation gives CASSSLGGAYEQYF.

V usage is TRBV4-2 and J usage is TRBJ1-4; D is ambiguous. CDR3 size: 18 residues. Germline lookup yields CDR1 LGHNA and CDR2 YNFKEQ. V shed 0 bases and J shed 0 bases, with 14 bases lying between them. CDR3 nucleotide sequence: TGTGCCAGCAGCCAAGAGACTCCTGGGGATGCAACTAATGAAAAACTGTTTTTT. It yields the protein CASSQETPGDATNEKLFF.

The rearrangement links TRBV6-1 to TRBJ2-5; a possible D gene is TRBD2 (5 bases). The germline V gene has CDR1 MNHNS and CDR2 SASEGT. The CDR3 loop spans 16 amino acids. V dropped 6 bases and J dropped 4 bases, with 21 bases sitting between them. The CDR3 loop is CASRILGDMSGETQYF. CDR3 DNA sequence: TGTGCCAGCAGGATATTGGGAGACATGAGTGGAGAGACCCAGTACTTC.

The genes are TRBV24-1 and TRBJ2-2; 7 bases match TRBD2. This CDR3 comprises 16 residues. Trimming took 1 base from V and 7 from J; bases not matched to a gene: 8. Germline V gene sequence: CDR1 KGHDR, CDR2 SFDVKD. CDR3 amino acids: CATSDFRRELDGELFF. CDR3 coding DNA: TGTGCCACCAGTGATTTTCGGCGGGAGTTGGACGGGGAGCTGTTTTTT.

This clonotype was observed a handful of times. The J gene is TRBJ2-7, the V gene TRBV29-1; D is ambiguous. Germline V gives CDR1 SQVTM, CDR2 ANQGSEA. The CDR3 totals 16 residues. Trimming cost V 6 bases and J 5 bases, with 26 bases left between them. CDR3 coding DNA: TGCAGCGTCGCCCTGGTGGGCAGGCCAACACCCAACGAGCAGTACTTC. This gives the protein CSVALVGRPTPNEQYF.

J is TRBJ2-6 and V is TRBV27; D is unclear. The germline gives CDR1 MNHEY, CDR2 SMNVEV (reference sequence). Trimming shortened V by 1 base and J by 0 bases, and 4 bases separated the two germline ends. CDR3 length: 15 residues. CDR3 sequence (DNA): TGTGCCAGCAGTTTATATTCCTCTGGGGCCAACGTCCTGACTTTC. Residues: CASSLYSSGANVLTF.

V and J are TRBV5-1 and TRBJ2-6, with a possible D match to TRBD1 (5 bases). This CDR3 contains 16 residues. Germline CDR1 and CDR2: SGHRS and YFSETQ. Trimming took 0 bases from V and 4 from J, leaving 11 bases between them. The CDR3 DNA reads as TGCGCCAGCAGCTTGGAGGGGCGGTTCGGGGCCAACGTCCTGACTTTC. Amino acid sequence: CASSLEGRFGANVLTF.

CDR3 region: CASSQGGRGDNEQFF. CDR3 coding DNA: TGCGCCAGCAGCCAAGGTGGGAGGGGGGACAATGAGCAGTTCTTC. This chain connects TRBV4-1 to TRBJ2-1; perhaps TRBD2 as D (7 bases). Germline V gene lookup returns CDR1 MGHRA and CDR2 YSYEKL. CDR3 length: 15 amino acids. V was cut by 1 base and J by 5 bases, with 12 bases left in between.

This clonotype appeared once. The V gene is TRBV2, the J gene TRBJ2-5; TRBD2 matches at 11 bases. The CDR3 loop spans 15 amino acids. V lost 2 bases to trimming and J lost 5 bases; unmatched junction nucleotides: 4. Germline assignment: CDR1 SNHLY and CDR2 FYNNEI. CDR3 in DNA: TGTGCCAGCAGTGAAACTAGCGGGAGCCAGGAGACCCAGTACTTC. The encoded protein is CASSETSGSQETQYF.

CDR3 region: CASSPGAATSYEQYF. Here the CDR3 DNA reads TGTGCCAGCAGTCCCGGGGCTGCCACTTCCTACGAGCAGTACTTC. V usage is TRBV6-5 and J usage is TRBJ2-7; D may be TRBD1 or TRBD2 (5 bases each). This CDR3 spans 15 amino acids. The germline V gene has CDR1 MNHEY and CDR2 SVGAGI. The V and J ends lost 5 bases and 1 base respectively, with 15 bases between them.

The chain combines TRBV27 with TRBJ2-7; unclear D gene. The CDR3 spans 10 residues. V was trimmed by 5 bases and J by 4 bases, leaving 3 bases between them. Germline V gene sequence: CDR1 MNHEY, CDR2 SMNVEV (reference sequence). The CDR3 DNA sequence: TGTGCCAGCAGTCAGTACGAGCAGTACTTC. Protein product: CASSQYEQYF.

The V gene is TRBV27, the J gene TRBJ2-3; TRBD2 is a possible D gene (6 bases). The CDR3 extends over 15 amino acids. The germline V and J ends were trimmed by 3 bases and 0 bases, with 10 bases remaining between them. CDR1 and CDR2 (germline): MNHEY, SMNVEV (reference sequence). This CDR3 is CASSLGEESTDTQYF. The CDR3 nucleotides are TGTGCCAGCAGTTTGGGGGAGGAAAGCACAGATACGCAGTATTTT.

The gene calls are TRBV6-6 and TRBJ1-4; no firm D call. CDR3 length: 14 residues. CDR1 is MNHNY, CDR2 SVGAGI, per germline (reference sequence). Trimming took off 4 bases at V and 3 bases at J, with 9 bases between the two ends. DNA of the CDR3: TGTGCCAGCAGTTTCTGGACGGCTAATGAAAAACTGTTTTTT. Translating it yields CASSFWTANEKLFF.

J is TRBJ2-6 and V is TRBV12-3 or TRBV12-4; 7 bases map to TRBD1. Trimming at V came to 6 bases and at J to 0 bases, leaving 14 bases not matched to a gene. The CDR3 contains 19 residues. CDR3 in amino acids: CASSPDRLTHYSGANVLTF. CDR3 nucleotide sequence: TGTGCCAGCAGCCCGGACAGGCTGACTCATTACTCTGGGGCCAACGTCCTGACTTTC.

The chain carries TRBV29-1 and TRBJ2-7; tentatively, D is TRBD1 (6 bases). Germline V gene lookup returns CDR1 SQVTM and CDR2 ANQGSEA. V dropped 1 base and J dropped 2 bases, with 12 bases sitting between them. This CDR3 has 14 amino acids. The CDR3 here is CSVEVPDRAYEQYF. As DNA, the CDR3 is TGCAGCGTTGAAGTCCCGGACAGAGCCTACGAGCAGTACTTC.